This TCR beta chain is from a study of technical replicates of blood from a handful of donors. V lost 0 bases to trimming and J lost 7 bases; unmatched junction nucleotides: 4. CDR1 is MNHEY and CDR2 is SVGAGI in the germline V gene. This CDR3 has 16 amino acids. This table comes from immunoSEQ multiplex PCR, and its TCRdb copy is limited to in-frame clones, with some not included. Of 60,000 to 90,000 clones in the sample, about nine tenths were seen once. V is TRBV6-5 and J is TRBJ1-3; 12 positions match TRBD1. The TCR sequence derives from a human donor in good health. Sequencing used T cells isolated from PBMCs. CDR3 in amino acids: CASSYSTGQGANTIYF. In nucleotides, the CDR3 is TGTGCCAGCAGTTACTCGACGGGACAGGGGGCCAACACCATATATTTT.